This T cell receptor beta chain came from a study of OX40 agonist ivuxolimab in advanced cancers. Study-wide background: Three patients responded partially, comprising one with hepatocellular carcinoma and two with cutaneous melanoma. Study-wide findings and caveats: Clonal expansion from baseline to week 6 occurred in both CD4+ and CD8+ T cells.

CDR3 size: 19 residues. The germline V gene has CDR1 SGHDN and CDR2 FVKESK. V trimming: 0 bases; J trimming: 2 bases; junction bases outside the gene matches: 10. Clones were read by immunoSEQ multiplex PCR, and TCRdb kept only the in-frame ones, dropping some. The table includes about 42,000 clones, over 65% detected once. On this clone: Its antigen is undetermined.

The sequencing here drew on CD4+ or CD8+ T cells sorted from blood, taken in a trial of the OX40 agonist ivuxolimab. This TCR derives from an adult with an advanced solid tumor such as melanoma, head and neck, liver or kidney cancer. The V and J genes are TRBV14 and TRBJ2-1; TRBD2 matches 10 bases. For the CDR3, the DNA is TGTGCCAGCAGCCAAGAATCCTGGGGTAGCGGGGGGACCTACAATGAGCAGTTCTTC. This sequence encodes CASSQESWGSGGTYNEQFF.